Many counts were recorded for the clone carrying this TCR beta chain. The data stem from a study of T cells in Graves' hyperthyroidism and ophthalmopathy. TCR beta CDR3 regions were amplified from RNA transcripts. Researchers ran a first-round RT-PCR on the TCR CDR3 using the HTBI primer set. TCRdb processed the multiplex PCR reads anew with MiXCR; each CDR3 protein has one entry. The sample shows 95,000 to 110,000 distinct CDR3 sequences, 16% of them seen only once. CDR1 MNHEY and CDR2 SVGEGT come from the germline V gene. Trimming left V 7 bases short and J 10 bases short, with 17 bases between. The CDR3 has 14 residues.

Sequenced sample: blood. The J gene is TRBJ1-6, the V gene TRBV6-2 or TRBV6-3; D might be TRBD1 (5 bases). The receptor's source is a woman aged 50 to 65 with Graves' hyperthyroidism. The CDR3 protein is CASNPGYWLSPLHF. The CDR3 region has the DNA TGTGCCAGCAATCCAGGGTATTGGCTCTCACCCCTCCACTTT.